The following is a TCR beta chain sequence with its context. The entry originates in a study of blood T cell repertoires in COVID-19. V lost 1 base and J lost 8, with 16 bases in between. The V gene's germline CDR1 is SNHLY and CDR2 FYNNEI. The CDR3 runs to 15 residues. The repertoire was sequenced with immunoSEQ multiplex PCR; TCRdb's copy has only in-frame clones and lacks some. The sample lists a few hundred thousand clones; 70% to 90% were seen once. Sequencing was performed on peripheral blood. The clonotype comes from a woman between 50 and 59 years old with acute or convalescent COVID-19. This sequence joins TRBV2 and TRBJ2-3; D is possibly TRBD2 (6 bases). The CDR3 region is CASSEVGGGGGTQYF. As DNA, the CDR3 is TGTGCCAGCAGTGAAGTTGGGGGAGGAGGCGGTACGCAGTATTTT.